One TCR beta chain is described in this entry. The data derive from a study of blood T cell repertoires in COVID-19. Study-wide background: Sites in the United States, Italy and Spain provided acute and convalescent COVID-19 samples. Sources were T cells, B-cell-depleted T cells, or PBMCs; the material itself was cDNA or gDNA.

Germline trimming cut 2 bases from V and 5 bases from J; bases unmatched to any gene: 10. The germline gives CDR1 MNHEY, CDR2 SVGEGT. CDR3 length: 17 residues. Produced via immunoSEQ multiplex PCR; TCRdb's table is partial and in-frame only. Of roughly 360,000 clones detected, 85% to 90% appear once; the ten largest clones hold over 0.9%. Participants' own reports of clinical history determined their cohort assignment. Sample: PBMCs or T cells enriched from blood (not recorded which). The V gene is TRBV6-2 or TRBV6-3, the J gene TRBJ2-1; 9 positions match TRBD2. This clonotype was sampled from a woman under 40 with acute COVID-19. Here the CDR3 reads CASSYPRLAGTNNEQFF. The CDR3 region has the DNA TGTGCCAGCAGTTACCCTCGTCTAGCGGGGACAAACAATGAGCAGTTCTTC.